These 2 T cell receptor beta chains were all obtained from the same sample, sequenced in a study of blood T cell repertoires in COVID-19. Data came from immunoSEQ multiplex PCR; TCRdb stores just in-frame clones and leaves some out. Among about 200,000 clones, 80% were seen once, and the ten largest hold 6.5% to 9%. Sequences were obtained from PBMCs or T cells enriched from blood (not recorded which). These receptors were obtained from a woman in her forties with acute COVID-19.

This clone has only one observation. The genes are TRBV6-4 and TRBJ2-3; D not resolved. The CDR3 is made up of 13 amino acids. Germline CDR1 is MRHNA and CDR2 is SNTAGT. Trimming took 4 bases from V and 2 from J, leaving 7 bases between them. Here the CDR3 DNA reads TGTGCCAGCAGTGCTAACCCCACAGATACGCAGTATTTT. This codes for CASSANPTDTQYF.

Written as DNA, the CDR3 is TGTGCCAGCAGTGGCGACAGGGCAGGCCAGCCCCAGCATTTT. It translates to CASSGDRAGQPQHF. The chain uses TRBV2 and TRBJ1-5; 7 bases align to TRBD1. V shed 4 bases, J shed 7 bases, and the junction held 7 bases outside the gene matches. Germline V gene data show CDR1 as SNHLY and CDR2 as FYNNEI. The CDR3 is made up of 14 amino acids. The full variable domain, with the rest looked up from reference TRBV2 and TRBJ1-5, is EPEVTQTPSHQVTQMGQEVILRCVPISNHLYFYWYRQILGQKVEFLVSFYNNEISEKSEIFDDQFSVERPDGSNFTLKIRSTKLEDSAMYFCASSGDRAGQPQHFGDGTRLSIL.